This entry lists 14 T cell receptor beta chains sequenced from one sample in a study of blood T cells in healthy people across ages. It was with a sample-barcoded 5' primer and a J-beta primer mix that a second PCR of about 6 to 12 cycles was run. MiXCR was run by TCRdb on the 5' RACE reads, yielding one entry per CDR3 protein. The sample carries some 1,500,000 distinct CDR3 sequences, under 55% recorded once. Sequenced material: blood. The receptors stem from a woman aged 18-29 years in good health.

This clonotype was detected a few times. The V call is TRBV20-1, the J call TRBJ1-3, with D possibly being TRBD1 (6 bases). This CDR3 contains 15 residues. The V gene lost 3 bases and the J gene lost 0 bases, with 12 bases spanning the gap. The germline V gene has CDR1 DFQATT and CDR2 SNEGSKA (reference sequence). The CDR3 protein is CSASEGGISGNTIYF. The DNA for the CDR3 is TGCAGTGCTAGTGAAGGGGGTATCTCTGGAAACACCATATATTTT.

The genes are TRBV12-3 or TRBV12-4 and TRBJ1-1; D possibly corresponds to TRBD1 (5 bases). V lost 6 bases, J lost 0 bases, and 17 bases lay in between. The CDR3 consists of 16 residues. This CDR3 is CASSLSPGRMNTEAFF. In nucleotides, the CDR3 is TGTGCCAGCAGCTTATCTCCGGGACGGATGAACACTGAAGCTTTCTTT.

V and J are TRBV6-1 and TRBJ2-7, with a weak D call TRBD1 (6 bases). Trimming removed 3 bases from V and 2 bases from J, with 20 bases in between. The CDR3 runs to 17 residues. Germline lookup yields CDR1 MNHNS and CDR2 SASEGT. The CDR3 sequence is CASSDYQLGANPYEQYF. CDR3 DNA sequence: TGTGCCAGCAGTGATTATCAATTGGGGGCGAACCCCTACGAGCAGTACTTC.

The chain has TRBV6-5 and TRBJ2-3; 7 bases are a match to TRBD1. J was trimmed by 4 bases and V by 7 bases; bases with no gene match: 11. Per germline, CDR1 MNHEY and CDR2 SVGAGI. The CDR3 covers 15 residues. CDR3 sequence reads: CASIKGQLGADTQYF. The CDR3 DNA sequence: TGTGCCAGCATCAAGGGACAGTTAGGCGCAGATACGCAGTATTTT.

The V and J genes are TRBV5-5 and TRBJ2-3; 9 positions agree with TRBD2. J gave up 0 bases and V 3 bases, and 8 bases lay outside the gene matches. CDR3 size: 17 residues. Germline loops: CDR1 SGHKS, CDR2 YYEKEE (reference sequence). The CDR3 spells CASSSLTSGRSTDTQYF. The CDR3 DNA reads TGTGCCAGCAGCTCCTTGACTAGCGGCCGCAGCACAGATACGCAGTATTTT.

This clonotype is a singleton in its sample. The CDR3 DNA reads TGTGCCAGCAGTCCGGTCAGCGGGGGACACCAAGAGACCCAGTACTTC. Its protein product is CASSPVSGGHQETQYF. The rearrangement uses TRBV2 and TRBJ2-5, with 8 bases lining up with TRBD2. J gave up 0 bases and V 5 bases, and 8 bases lay outside the gene matches. The CDR3 loop spans 16 amino acids. Germline CDR1 is SNHLY and CDR2 is FYNNEI.

The V gene is TRBV10-3, the J gene TRBJ2-7, with no clear D. The closer fit of TRBJ2-4 to the DNA end suggests the J call may be wrong. CDR1 and CDR2 (germline): ENHRY, SYGVKD. The CDR3 loop spans 13 amino acids. The CDR3 reads CAISDPSAHIQYF. CDR3 bases: TGTGCCATCAGTGATCCAAGCGCTCACATTCAGTACTTC.

V and J are TRBV10-3 and TRBJ2-1, with 9 bases identical to TRBD2. Germline trimming cut 0 bases from V and 3 bases from J; bases unmatched to any gene: 6. Germline loops: CDR1 ENHRY, CDR2 SYGVKD. The CDR3 consists of 17 residues. The CDR3 loop reads CAISESGRGGLYNEQFF. The CDR3 DNA sequence: TGTGCCATCAGTGAGTCAGGGCGGGGGGGCCTCTACAATGAGCAGTTCTTC.

This clonotype came up a few times. This chain joins TRBV12-3 or TRBV12-4 and TRBJ2-3; D is undetermined. V lost 6 bases and J 6 bases, leaving 7 bases between the germline ends. There are 11 residues in the CDR3. The CDR3 sequence is CASRETDTQYF. CDR3 DNA: TGTGCCAGCAGGGAAACTGATACGCAGTATTTT.

V usage is TRBV7-2 and J usage is TRBJ2-7; D not certain. The V end was cut by 1 base, the J end by 4 bases, with 11 bases between. The CDR3 has 14 amino acids. The germline gives CDR1 SGHTA, CDR2 FQGNSA. The CDR3 DNA follows: TGTGCCAGCAGCTTAGGGCGATTCGGTTACGAGCAGTACTTC. It translates to CASSLGRFGYEQYF.

This sequence joins TRBV7-2 and TRBJ2-1, with no clear D. Germline CDR1 SGHTA, CDR2 FQGNSA. Deletions cut 6 bases from V and 6 bases from J, with 12 bases between. CDR3 length equals 13 residues. The CDR3 DNA sequence: TGTGCCAGCAGTCCTACCGTTATCAATGAGCAGTTCTTC. It is translated as CASSPTVINEQFF.

In regard to this clonotype: At one end, the junction sequence differs from germline, possibly due to a read error. V usage is TRBV4-1 and J usage is TRBJ2-3; D is unresolved. The CDR3 is 13 amino acids. Looked up from germline, CDR1 is MGHRA and CDR2 is YSYEKL. The CDR3 DNA sequence: TGCGCCAACAGCCAAGTTTCCACAGATACGCAGTATTTT. Protein product: CANSQVSTDTQYF.

The rearrangement uses TRBV3-1 and TRBJ2-7; D unresolved. Germline V lookup: CDR1 LGHDT, CDR2 YNNKEL (reference sequence). The V end was cut by 0 bases, the J end by 7 bases, with 16 bases between. The CDR3 runs to 15 residues. The CDR3, as DNA: TGTGCCAGCAGCCAAGACCTCGTCCCCTACAATGAGCAGTACTTC. It encodes CASSQDLVPYNEQYF.

This clonotype was seen more than once but under ten times. A much larger clone differs from this one at a single base, so this may be a read error. V is TRBV5-1 and J is TRBJ2-7; D not resolved. The ends were cut back, 6 bases at V and 7 bases at J, with 11 bases in the middle. The length of the CDR3 is 11 residues. Germline V gene sequence: CDR1 SGHRS, CDR2 YFSETQ. The CDR3 is CASTEYNEQYF. The CDR3 bases are TGCGCCAGCACCGAATACAATGAGCAGTACTTC.